This T cell receptor (beta chain) was identified in a study of glioma-infiltrating T cells after dendritic cell vaccination. Study-level information: At biweekly intervals, patients got three intradermal dendritic cell vaccine injections.

TCRB CDR3 was amplified from 2 ug genomic DNA or less. Primers: 60 V beta forward and 13 J beta reverse. Method: immunoSEQ multiplex PCR; TCRdb's copy keeps in-frame clones and lacks some. The sample shows approximately 100,000 clones, 75% to 85% of them seen only once. Before vaccination, two weeks after the third vaccination, and at progression, PBMC were collected. CDR3 length: 14 amino acids. The ends were cut back, 4 bases at V and 2 bases at J, with 12 bases in the middle. Per germline, CDR1 SGHRS and CDR2 YFSETQ. This receptor was obtained from a human donor with glioblastoma. Specimen: blood, collected before dendritic cell vaccination. This chain links TRBV5-1 with TRBJ2-5, with D unclear. CDR3 in DNA: TGCGCCAGCAGCCCCCCCAACAATCAAGAGACCCAGTACTTC. Translation gives CASSPPNNQETQYF.